This T cell receptor (beta chain) appears in the sequencing data of a study of Graves' ophthalmopathy and Graves' hyperthyroidism. The germline gives CDR1 LNHDA, CDR2 SQIVND (reference sequence). CDR3 length: 15 residues. Trimming took off 5 bases at V and 5 bases at J, with 13 bases between the two ends. Other autoimmune diseases, uncontrolled infections, pregnancy and lactation each led to patient exclusion. Amplification of TCR beta CDR3 regions used RNA transcripts. The library came from an HTBI-primed first-round RT-PCR and a second-round multiplex PCR. TCRdb passed the multiplex PCR reads through MiXCR, listing each CDR3 protein once. The sample has about 740,000 distinct CDR3 sequences, roughly 40% seen once.

Sample: peripheral blood. This chain uses TRBV19 with TRBJ1-6; D is uncertain. The TCR comes from an adult man with Graves' ophthalmopathy. Here the CDR3 DNA reads TGTGCCAGTAGTGTCTCCGAAGGGAATAATTCACCCCTCCACTTT. This gives the protein CASSVSEGNNSPLHF.